These 6 T cell receptor gamma chains were sequenced from one sample in a study of gamma-delta chains in newborns, infants, children (dated by TCRdb to between 2017 and 2020). Sequencing relied on an Illumina MiSeq. The public reads were reprocessed by TCRdb using CATT, and rows of matching DNA were later combined. The table for this sample lists a few hundred gamma-chain clones; just under 85% of them were counted only once. Together, the top ten hold 13% to 15% of the sample. The specimen was blood, collected at baseline. Receptors originate from a child who was a newborn, infant or young child, either healthy, febrile or measles-vaccinated (not recorded which). This table probably holds off-target reads from a library built for another chain.

For this clone: The DNA is left out, because the CDR3 cannot be placed on it with certainty; the CDR3 is given as TCRdb lists it. The J gene went uncalled, whereas the V gene is TRGV9. Germline V gene data show CDR1 as GITISATS and CDR2 as ISYDGTV (reference sequence). The CDR3 numbers 25 amino acids, ends counted. The CDR3 sequence is CACDTMGDSSWDTRQMFFGTGIKLF.

To note about this clone: No DNA is shown, since the ends of the CDR3 on it are uncertain; the CDR3 is the one TCRdb lists. TRGV9 is the V gene, and the J gene was not called. Per the germline V gene, CDR1 is GITISATS and CDR2 is ISYDGTV (reference sequence). Both ends counted, the CDR3 spans 26 residues. CDR3: CACDTGGLSPTWDTRQMFFGTGIKLF.

There is no J gene call, but TRGV9 is given as the V gene. The CDR3 has 14 residues. Germline-derived CDR1 and CDR2 are GITISATS and ISYDGTV (reference sequence). CDR3 amino acids: CACDLLGETAQLFF. The CDR3 DNA is TGTGCCTGTGACCTACTGGGAGAGACAGCACAACTCTTCTTT.

This clone was detected a few times. The DNA is omitted, as the CDR3 cannot be located on it reliably, and the CDR3 follows TCRdb's listing. A V gene of TRGV9 was called, but no J gene was assigned. The CDR3 length equals 25 residues, ends included. Germline loops: CDR1 GITISATS, CDR2 ISYDGTV (reference sequence). CDR3 region: CACDATGGYSWDTRQMFFGTGIKLF.

Points on this clone: The DNA is omitted, as the CDR3 cannot be located on it reliably, and the CDR3 follows TCRdb's listing. The V gene corresponds to TRGV9; no J gene was called. From its first to its last residue, the CDR3 has 31 amino acids. Germline loops: CDR1 GITISATS, CDR2 ISYDGTV (reference sequence). This CDR3 is CACDTASRSFGGFYTSWDTRQMFFGTGIKLF.

About this clone: No DNA is shown, since the ends of the CDR3 on it are uncertain; the CDR3 is the one TCRdb lists. No J gene was called, and the V gene is TRGV9. CDR1 GITISATS and CDR2 ISYDGTV come from the germline V gene (reference sequence). The CDR3 length is 27 residues, termini included. The CDR3 sequence is CACDTVLGDKSSWDTRQMFFGTGIKLF.